This T cell receptor (beta chain) comes out of a study of blood T cell repertoires in COVID-19. The overall study: Acute and convalescent COVID-19 samples came from the United States, Italy and Spain. PBMCs, B-cell-depleted T cells, or T cells were the source of the cDNA or gDNA that made up the material.

Under the authors' procedure: Quantification of nucleated cells was approximated via reference gene primer amplification. TCRdb's copy holds only in-frame clones and misses some; the assay was immunoSEQ multiplex PCR. Clonal size and the V and J genes are those of that table, whereas D and trimming came from the DNA. The sample lists roughly 400,000 clones, 88% occurring once. The V gene's germline CDR1 is WSHSY and CDR2 SAAADI. The CDR3 has 16 residues. Losses at the gene ends were 5 bases for V and 0 bases for J; bases not matched to a gene: 6. Residents of approximately 25 US areas, aged about 18 to 95 years, made up the participants.

The source material was PBMCs or T cells enriched from blood (not recorded which). The chain recombines TRBV10-2 with TRBJ1-4, with 7 bases matching TRBD1. The TCR comes from a woman in her forties with acute COVID-19. As DNA, the CDR3 is TGCGCCAGCAGTTCCTCCGACAGGGCAACTAATGAAAAACTGTTTTTT. The encoded protein is CASSSSDRATNEKLFF.